The next 32 T cell receptor beta chains were all read from a single sample in a study of blood T cell repertoires in COVID-19 (dated by TCRdb to between 2020 and 2021). Library method: the immunoSEQ multiplex PCR assay. This is the immuneACCESS table as TCRdb keeps it, with only in-frame sequences that have V and J called. A part of the clones is gone; compared with another copy, unresolved V genes explain less than half, and the rest is unexplained. This sample has almost 100,000 clones in its table, and roughly nine tenths of those were observed once. The biggest ten clones account for 10% of the sample. What was sequenced was peripheral blood. The source is a man aged 50 or older with acute or convalescent COVID-19.

This chain connects TRBV18 to TRBJ1-2; D gene unclear. Germline CDR1 and CDR2: KGHSH and LQKENI. The V end was cut by 2 bases, the J end by 4 bases, with 11 bases between. This CDR3 contains 14 residues. The CDR3 loop reads CASSPTDSFYGYTF. DNA for the CDR3: TGTGCCAGCTCACCAACGGACTCTTTCTATGGCTACACCTTC.

This chain connects TRBV6-5 to TRBJ1-2; 9 positions agree with TRBD1. Trimming removed 4 bases from V and 1 base from J; junction bases left unmatched: 4. CDR3 length: 15 residues. Germline V gene sequence: CDR1 MNHEY, CDR2 SVGAGI. The CDR3 spells CASSSPGQGNYGYTF. In nucleotides, the CDR3 is TGTGCCAGCAGTTCCCCGGGACAGGGTAACTATGGCTACACCTTC.

In this sample, this clone turned up once. This sequence joins TRBV6-5 and TRBJ2-3; tentatively, D is TRBD2 (6 bases). Trimming shortened V by 5 bases and J by 3 bases, and 12 bases separated the two germline ends. Germline lookup yields CDR1 MNHEY and CDR2 SVGAGI. There are 14 residues in the CDR3. CDR3 bases: TGTGCCAGCAGTAACCCCGGGAGAACAGATACGCAGTATTTT. Amino acids: CASSNPGRTDTQYF.

The sample holds one count of this clone. The V gene is TRBV11-3, the J gene TRBJ2-7, with 8 bases aligning to TRBD2. J was trimmed by 2 bases and V by 4 bases; bases with no gene match: 1. Looked up from germline, CDR1 is SGHNT and CDR2 is YENEEA. This CDR3 comprises 13 residues. The CDR3 loop is CASSSGGTYEQYF. CDR3 nucleotides: TGTGCCAGCAGCTCGGGGGGGACCTACGAGCAGTACTTC.

In its sample, this clone was seen once. This sequence joins TRBV11-3 and TRBJ2-1, with 7 bases aligning to TRBD1. V shed 4 bases, J shed 13 bases, and the junction held 10 bases outside the gene matches. Germline loops: CDR1 SGHNT, CDR2 YENEEA. The CDR3 loop spans 13 amino acids. CDR3 residues: CASSSSLTGEQFF. The CDR3 DNA follows: TGTGCCAGCAGCTCGTCCCTAACAGGGGAACAGTTCTTC. Combining the CDR3 with reference TRBV11-3 and TRBJ2-1 gives the whole variable domain EAGVVQSPRYKIIEKKQPVAFWCNPISGHNTLYWYLQNLGQGPELLIRYENEEAVDDSQLPKDRFSAERLKGVDSTLKIQPAELGDSAVYLCASSSSLTGEQFFGPGTRLTVL.

The chain links TRBV11-2 to TRBJ1-3; D ambiguous. The V end lost 1 base, the J end lost 1 base, and 11 bases lay between the germline ends. The CDR3 runs 16 residues. The V gene's germline CDR1 is SGHAT and CDR2 FQNNGV. The CDR3 coding sequence is TGTGCCAGCAGCTTAGGGACCGGACTTTCTGGAAACACCATATATTTT. This codes for CASSLGTGLSGNTIYF.

This clone was detected only a few times. This chain joins TRBV7-6 and TRBJ1-1, with TRBD1 identical over 8 bases. The ends lost 2 bases at V and 1 base at J; junction bases unmatched: 3. The CDR3 is 15 amino acids. Per germline, CDR1 SGHVS and CDR2 FNYEAQ. The CDR3 sequence: CASSLMTGANTEAFF. CDR3 sequence (DNA): TGTGCCAGCAGCTTAATGACAGGGGCGAACACTGAAGCTTTCTTT.

The chain carries TRBV7-9 and TRBJ1-1; D ambiguous. V was cut by 5 bases and J by 7 bases, with 17 bases left in between. This CDR3 comprises 14 residues. The germline V gene encodes CDR1 SEHNR and CDR2 FQNEAQ (reference sequence). This chain's CDR3 is CASSTLGNSYEAFF. Written as DNA, the CDR3 is TGTGCCAGCAGCACCTTGGGCAATTCGTATGAAGCTTTCTTT.

The chain links TRBV6-5 to TRBJ1-2; 10 positions agree with TRBD1. CDR3 length: 16 residues. The V and J ends lost 0 bases and 5 bases, in that order; junction bases with no gene match: 6. CDR1 is MNHEY and CDR2 is SVGAGI in the germline V gene. CDR3 in DNA: TGTGCCAGCAGTTACTCGAAGGGACAGGGGTCTTATGGCTACACCTTC. Amino acid sequence: CASSYSKGQGSYGYTF.

The chain employs TRBV7-3 and TRBJ2-1, with 11 bases aligning to TRBD2. V was pared by 5 bases and J by 5 bases, with 8 bases of the junction left unmatched. CDR1 SGHTA and CDR2 FQGTGA come from the germline V gene. The CDR3 is 16 residues long. CDR3 sequence: CASSAIAGGRDNEQFF. The CDR3 region has the DNA TGTGCCAGCAGCGCGATAGCGGGAGGGAGAGACAATGAGCAGTTCTTC. Full variable domain (rest looked up from reference TRBV7-3 and TRBJ2-1): GAGVSQTPSNKVTEKGKYVELRCDPISGHTALYWYRQSLGQGPEFLIYFQGTGAADDSGLPNDRFFAVRPEGSVSTLKIQRTERGDSAVYLCASSAIAGGRDNEQFFGPGTRLTVL.

This clone has only one observation. The chain uses TRBV6-5 and TRBJ1-1, with TRBD1 identical over 8 bases. The CDR3 consists of 10 residues. V gave up 6 bases and J gave up 12 bases; unmatched junction bases: 3. In germline, CDR1 is MNHEY, CDR2 SVGAGI. CDR3 protein: CASRDRASFF. DNA of the CDR3: TGTGCCAGCAGGGACAGGGCATCTTTCTTT.

The chain joins TRBV11-2 to TRBJ2-7; TRBD1 matches at 7 bases. V lost 5 bases, J lost 0 bases, and 10 bases stayed unmatched. This CDR3 has 16 amino acids. Germline V lookup: CDR1 SGHAT, CDR2 FQNNGV. The CDR3 nucleotides read TGTGCCAGCAGCCTCCTGGGACAGAGTAGCTCCTACGAGCAGTACTTC. Protein sequence: CASSLLGQSSSYEQYF.

This clone was observed a handful of times. The rearrangement uses TRBV5-5 and TRBJ1-3; D may be TRBD1 (6 bases). The CDR3 loop spans 16 amino acids. V was shortened by 0 bases and J by 5 bases, with 15 bases between the two germline ends. Germline CDR1 and CDR2: SGHKS and YYEKEE (reference sequence). The chain's CDR3 is CASSLALGTSRNTIYF. In DNA, the CDR3 is TGTGCCAGCAGCTTGGCGCTGGGGACATCCCGAAACACCATATATTTT. Variable domain in full (rest from reference TRBV5-5 and TRBJ1-3): DAGVTQSPTHLIKTRGQQVTLRCSPISGHKSVSWYQQVLGQGPQFIFQYYEKEERGRGNFPDRFSARQFPNYSSELNVNALLLGDSALYLCASSLALGTSRNTIYFGEGSWLTVV.

This clone appeared a single time. The V and J genes are TRBV11-2 and TRBJ2-1; possible D gene TRBD1, 6 bases. The germline gives CDR1 SGHAT, CDR2 FQNNGV. Trimming took 5 bases from V and 6 from J, leaving 17 bases between them. CDR3 length: 15 residues. CDR3 DNA: TGTGCCAGCAGCATCAACGACGGACAGTTCAATGAGCAGTTCTTC. Encoded protein: CASSINDGQFNEQFF.

V and J are TRBV10-2 and TRBJ1-2, with D tentatively TRBD1 (5 bases). Trimming left V 6 bases short and J 7 bases short, with 21 bases between. Germline V gene sequence: CDR1 WSHSY, CDR2 SAAADI. This CDR3 is 15 amino acids long. The CDR3 loop reads CASSPVGGNRGGYTF. Here the CDR3 DNA reads TGCGCCAGCAGCCCTGTGGGAGGGAATAGGGGTGGCTACACCTTC.

The J gene is TRBJ2-1, the V gene TRBV13; 10 bases fit TRBD2. CDR1 is PRHDT, CDR2 FYEKMQ, per germline (reference sequence). The CDR3 runs 18 residues. Losses at the gene ends were 0 bases for V and 9 bases for J; bases not matched to a gene: 14. In nucleotides, the CDR3 is TGTGCCAGCAGCTTAGGGGCTAGCGGGAGTGCTAGTGGCGGTGAGCAGTTCTTC. Its protein is CASSLGASGSASGGEQFF. Full variable domain (outside the CDR3, taken from reference TRBV13 and TRBJ2-1): AAGVIQSPRHLIKEKRETATLKCYPIPRHDTVYWYQQGPGQDPQFLISFYEKMQSDKGSIPDRFSAQQFSDYHSELNMSSLELGDSALYFCASSLGASGSASGGEQFFGPGTRLTVL.

The chain combines TRBV3-1 (or the pseudogene TRBV3-2) with TRBJ1-2; unclear D gene. Trimming pared 1 base from V and 4 bases from J, leaving 10 bases between. Germline V gives CDR1 LGHDT, CDR2 YNNKEL (reference sequence). This CDR3 has 14 residues. In DNA form, the CDR3 reads TGTGCCAGCAGCCAAGCATCGGGATTCTATGGCTACACCTTC. Its protein is CASSQASGFYGYTF.

The chain has TRBV10-3 and TRBJ2-3; TRBD2 might be the D (6 bases). Per germline, CDR1 ENHRY and CDR2 SYGVKD. This CDR3 region has 14 residues. Trimming removed 5 bases at V and 4 bases at J, with 13 bases between. CDR3 DNA sequence: TGTGCCATCAGTCCGGAGGGCGGCGCAGATACGCAGTATTTT. This codes for CAISPEGGADTQYF.

This rearrangement joins TRBV27 to TRBJ2-7; 9 nucleotides agree with TRBD1. Germline lookup yields CDR1 MNHEY and CDR2 SMNVEV (reference sequence). The CDR3 extends over 17 amino acids. The V gene end was trimmed by 7 bases and the J gene end by 6 bases; junction bases not matched to a gene: 19. The DNA for the CDR3 is TGTGCCAGCACCTTTGCGGTCGCCGGGACAGGGTGGGGCGAGCAGTACTTC. Amino acid sequence: CASTFAVAGTGWGEQYF.

The chain recombines TRBV20-1 with TRBJ2-1; maybe TRBD2 (7 bases). CDR1 DFQATT and CDR2 SNEGSKA come from the germline V gene (reference sequence). V lost 5 bases to trimming and J lost 13 bases, with 12 bases between them. The CDR3 contains 10 residues. The CDR3 region is CSAGGGDQFF. CDR3 sequence (DNA): TGCAGTGCTGGCGGGGGCGACCAGTTCTTC.

V usage is TRBV27 and J usage is TRBJ2-7; D is perhaps TRBD2 (5 bases). The germline V and J ends were trimmed by 6 bases and 5 bases, with 20 bases remaining between them. The length of the CDR3 is 15 residues. CDR1 is MNHEY, CDR2 SMNVEV, per germline (reference sequence). Here the CDR3 reads CASRDTLAAFHEQYF. The CDR3 nucleotides read TGTGCCAGCAGGGATACTCTAGCAGCGTTCCACGAGCAGTACTTC.

This clone was seen more than once but under ten times. The V call is TRBV10-2, the J call TRBJ1-5, with D possibly matching TRBD1 (5 bases). Germline V gives CDR1 WSHSY, CDR2 SAAADI. The germline V and J ends were trimmed by 7 bases and 1 base, with 11 bases remaining between them. CDR3 length: 14 amino acids. CDR3 region: CASTPGGSNQPQHF. CDR3 in DNA: TGCGCCAGCACCCCGGGGGGGAGCAATCAGCCCCAGCATTTT.

This clone came up once. V usage is TRBV7-9 and J usage is TRBJ1-2; no clear D. The CDR3 extends over 14 amino acids. Germline V CDR1 and CDR2: SEHNR, FQNEAQ (reference sequence). V lost 5 bases to trimming and J lost 4 bases, with 14 bases between them. The CDR3 loop reads CASSPLEGGYGYTF. DNA for the CDR3: TGTGCCAGCAGCCCTCTGGAGGGTGGCTATGGCTACACCTTC.

The chain has TRBV5-6 and TRBJ2-7, with 8 bases lining up with TRBD1. In germline, CDR1 is SGHDT, CDR2 YYEEEE. Trimming removed 4 bases from V and 7 bases from J; junction bases left unmatched: 10. The CDR3 loop spans 14 amino acids. CDR3 bases: TGTGCCAGCAGCGATGGGACAGGTGTGCGGGAGCAGTACTTC. This sequence encodes CASSDGTGVREQYF.

The rearrangement links TRBV3-1 (or the pseudogene TRBV3-2) to TRBJ1-5, with unresolved D. With 4 bases removed from V and 5 bases from J, the gap between germline ends came to 6 bases. This CDR3 region has 12 residues. Germline lookup yields CDR1 LGHDT and CDR2 YNNKEL (reference sequence). CDR3 loop: CASSLQDQPQHF. In DNA form, the CDR3 reads TGTGCCAGCAGCCTCCAGGATCAGCCCCAGCATTTT.

The rearrangement links TRBV6-5 to TRBJ2-7, with TRBD2 matching 8 bases. The CDR3 sequence is 14 residues long. V gave up 2 bases and J gave up 2 bases; unmatched junction bases: 2. From germline, CDR1 is MNHEY and CDR2 SVGAGI. The CDR3 here is CASSYKAGAYEQYF. Here the CDR3 DNA reads TGTGCCAGCAGTTACAAAGCGGGAGCCTACGAGCAGTACTTC.

The chain recombines TRBV2 with TRBJ1-2, with TRBD1 matching over 8 bases. There are 14 residues in the CDR3. V lost 2 bases and J lost 8; bases outside the gene matches: 7. The V gene's germline CDR1 is SNHLY and CDR2 FYNNEI. The chain's CDR3 is CASSERNRGNGYTF. CDR3 DNA: TGTGCCAGCAGTGAACGGAACAGGGGGAACGGCTACACCTTC.

This clone has more than one count but fewer than ten. V is TRBV3-1 (or the pseudogene TRBV3-2) and J is TRBJ2-7, with 10 positions matching TRBD1. Germline V lookup: CDR1 LGHDT, CDR2 YNNKEL (reference sequence). Trimming took 0 bases from V and 3 from J; bases not matched to a gene: 17. The CDR3 consists of 20 residues. CDR3 residues: CASSQESKMSMGQGFYEQYF. CDR3 coding DNA: TGTGCCAGCAGCCAAGAGTCTAAAATGTCTATGGGACAGGGGTTCTACGAGCAGTACTTC.

This chain connects TRBV18 to TRBJ2-4, with a tentative D call TRBD2 (8 bases). V lost 6 bases to trimming and J lost 3 bases, with 15 bases between them. The germline V gene encodes CDR1 KGHSH and CDR2 LQKENI. This CDR3 is 15 amino acids long. The CDR3 nucleotides are TGTGCCAGCTCCGACAGGGCGGGGGGCAAAAACATTCAGTACTTC. Its protein is CASSDRAGGKNIQYF.

The gene calls are TRBV7-9 and TRBJ2-1; D not certain. The V gene lost 5 bases and the J gene lost 7 bases, with 15 bases spanning the gap. This CDR3 comprises 14 residues. Looked up from germline, CDR1 is SEHNR and CDR2 is FQNEAQ (reference sequence). The CDR3, as DNA: TGTGCCAGCAGCACCGTCCGAGACTGGAATGAGCAGTTCTTC. Protein: CASSTVRDWNEQFF. The full variable domain, its missing parts supplied by reference TRBV7-9 and TRBJ2-1, is DTGVSQNPRHKITKRGQNVTFRCDPISEHNRLYWYRQTLGQGPEFLTYFQNEAQLEKSRLLSDRFSAERPKGSFSTLEIQRTEQGDSAMYLCASSTVRDWNEQFFGPGTRLTVL.

The genes are TRBV4-1 and TRBJ1-1; no clear D. CDR1 is MGHRA, CDR2 YSYEKL, per germline. The CDR3 runs 14 residues. Trimming pared 7 bases from V and 1 base from J, leaving 13 bases between. CDR3 nucleotide sequence: TGCGCCAGCACCATGGGCCAGGCGAACACTGAAGCTTTCTTT. This sequence encodes CASTMGQANTEAFF.

J is TRBJ2-6 and V is TRBV7-9; 12 bases are shared with TRBD2. This CDR3 is built from 17 residues. The ends lost 5 bases at V and 4 bases at J; junction bases unmatched: 6. CDR1 is SEHNR, CDR2 FQNEAQ, per germline (reference sequence). The CDR3 spells CASSRLAGASGANVLTF. As DNA, the CDR3 is TGTGCCAGCAGCCGACTAGCGGGAGCGTCAGGGGCCAACGTCCTGACTTTC.